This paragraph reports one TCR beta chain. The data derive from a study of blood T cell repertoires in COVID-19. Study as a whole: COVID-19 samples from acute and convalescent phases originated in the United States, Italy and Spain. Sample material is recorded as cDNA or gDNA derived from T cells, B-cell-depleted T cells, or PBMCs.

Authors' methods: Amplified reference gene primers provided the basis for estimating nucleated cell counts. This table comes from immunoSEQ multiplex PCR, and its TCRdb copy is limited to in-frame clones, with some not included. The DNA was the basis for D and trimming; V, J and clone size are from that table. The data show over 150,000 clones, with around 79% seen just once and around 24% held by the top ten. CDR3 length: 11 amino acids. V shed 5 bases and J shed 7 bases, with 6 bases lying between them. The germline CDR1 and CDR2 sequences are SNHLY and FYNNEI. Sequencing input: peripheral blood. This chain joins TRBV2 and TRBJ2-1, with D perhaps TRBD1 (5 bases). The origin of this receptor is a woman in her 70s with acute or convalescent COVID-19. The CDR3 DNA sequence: TGTGCCAGCAGTCAGGGAAATGAGCAGTTCTTC. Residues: CASSQGNEQFF.